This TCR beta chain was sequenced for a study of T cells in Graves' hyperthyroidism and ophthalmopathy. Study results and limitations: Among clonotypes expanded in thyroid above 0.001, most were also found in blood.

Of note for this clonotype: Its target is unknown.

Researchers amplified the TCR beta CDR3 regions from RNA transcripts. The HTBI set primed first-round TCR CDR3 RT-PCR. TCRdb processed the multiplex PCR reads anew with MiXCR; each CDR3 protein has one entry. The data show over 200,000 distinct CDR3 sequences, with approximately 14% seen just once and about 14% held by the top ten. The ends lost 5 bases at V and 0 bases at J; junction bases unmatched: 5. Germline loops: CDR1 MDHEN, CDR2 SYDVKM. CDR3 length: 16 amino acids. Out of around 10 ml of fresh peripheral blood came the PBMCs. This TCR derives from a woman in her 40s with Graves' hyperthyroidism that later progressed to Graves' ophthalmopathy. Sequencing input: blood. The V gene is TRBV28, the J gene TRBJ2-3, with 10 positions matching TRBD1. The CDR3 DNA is TGTGCCAGCAGTACCCCGGGACAGGGGAGCACAGATACGCAGTATTTT. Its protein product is CASSTPGQGSTDTQYF.